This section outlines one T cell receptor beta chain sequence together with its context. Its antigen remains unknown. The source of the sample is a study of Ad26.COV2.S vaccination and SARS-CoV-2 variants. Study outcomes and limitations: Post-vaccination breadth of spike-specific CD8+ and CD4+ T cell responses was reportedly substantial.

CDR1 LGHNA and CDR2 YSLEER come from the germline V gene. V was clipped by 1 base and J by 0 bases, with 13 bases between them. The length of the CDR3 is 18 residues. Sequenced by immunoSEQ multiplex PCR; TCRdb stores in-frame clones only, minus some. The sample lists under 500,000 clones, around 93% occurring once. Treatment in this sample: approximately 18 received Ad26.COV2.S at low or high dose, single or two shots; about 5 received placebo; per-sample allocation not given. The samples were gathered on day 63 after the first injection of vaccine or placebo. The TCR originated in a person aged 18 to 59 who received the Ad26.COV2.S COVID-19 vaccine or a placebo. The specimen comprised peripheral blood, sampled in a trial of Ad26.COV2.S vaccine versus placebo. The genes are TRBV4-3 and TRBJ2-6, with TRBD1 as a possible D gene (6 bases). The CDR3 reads CASSQALPGASGANVLTF. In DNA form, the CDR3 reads TGCGCCAGCAGCCAAGCACTCCCAGGGGCCTCTGGGGCCAACGTCCTGACTTTC.